The 20 T cell receptor beta chains given below trace back to one sample, sequenced in a study of shared clonotypes between healthy human individuals. Here immunoSEQ multiplex PCR was the method, and the copy in TCRdb shows in-frame clones only, minus some. Among approximately 1,000,000 clones, about 72% were seen once, and the ten largest hold more than 0.85%. Sequencing was done on a sample of memory CD4+ T cells from PBMCs. The subset was: CD45RA-negative fraction. Every receptor here comes from a man younger than 35 in good health. Some clones in this sample may be carry-over from other donors' samples.

This chain uses TRBV2 with TRBJ2-3, with TRBD2 matching over 9 bases. Unmatched junction bases numbered 3, after V lost 5 bases and J lost 0 bases. This CDR3 comprises 15 residues. Germline-derived CDR1 and CDR2 are SNHLY and FYNNEI. CDR3 sequence reads: CASSPGTSSTDTQYF. CDR3 nucleotide sequence: TGTGCCAGCAGTCCCGGGACTAGCAGCACAGATACGCAGTATTTT.

The chain recombines TRBV28 with TRBJ2-7; D is undetermined. The CDR3 is 16 residues long. The V end lost 3 bases, the J end lost 4 bases, and 19 bases lay between the germline ends. The germline V gene has CDR1 MDHEN and CDR2 SYDVKM. The chain's CDR3 is CASSFSGRSRVYEQYF. The CDR3 DNA sequence: TGTGCCAGCAGTTTTTCGGGTCGGAGCCGAGTTTACGAGCAGTACTTC.

V gene TRBV7-9 combines with J gene TRBJ2-5, with D tentatively TRBD1 (5 bases). This CDR3 comprises 13 residues. Germline values: CDR1 SEHNR, CDR2 FQNEAQ (reference sequence). Deletions cut 5 bases from V and 2 bases from J, with 9 bases between. CDR3 DNA: TGTGCCAGCAGCCGGACACCTCAAGAGACCCAGTACTTC. The encoded protein is CASSRTPQETQYF.

Details on this clone: Other DNA sequences from this sample encode an identical CDR3 as well. The chain recombines TRBV28 with TRBJ1-1, with 7 positions matching TRBD1. The V gene's germline CDR1 is MDHEN and CDR2 SYDVKM. This CDR3 has 13 amino acids. The V segment lost 6 bases and the J segment 0 bases; nucleotides outside the gene matches: 1. This CDR3 reads CASRGQMNTEAFF. The CDR3, as DNA: TGTGCCAGCAGGGGACAGATGAACACTGAAGCTTTCTTT.

The chain carries TRBV28 and TRBJ2-7; a weak D match, TRBD1 (5 bases). Germline lookup yields CDR1 MDHEN and CDR2 SYDVKM. The CDR3 has 15 residues. The germline V and J ends were trimmed by 4 bases and 2 bases, with 15 bases remaining between them. CDR3 sequence reads: CASSSAHFRAYEQYF. The CDR3 DNA sequence: TGTGCCAGCAGTTCGGCGCACTTCAGGGCCTACGAGCAGTACTTC.

The V gene is TRBV2, the J gene TRBJ1-4; the D gene is possibly TRBD1 (6 bases). V was pared by 4 bases and J by 4 bases, with 10 bases between. This CDR3 comprises 14 residues. Germline CDR1 is SNHLY and CDR2 is FYNNEI. CDR3 coding DNA: TGTGCCAGCAGTGCCCGACAGGTTAATGAAAAACTGTTTTTT. It yields the protein CASSARQVNEKLFF.

This clone came up a few times. A read error likely explains this, since a far larger clone differs by one base. Other DNA sequences in the sample encode the same CDR3. V and J are TRBV11-2 and TRBJ1-1, with D perhaps matching TRBD1 (6 bases). The CDR3 has 13 residues. V lost 0 bases to trimming and J lost 4 bases, with 6 bases between them. Germline CDR1 and CDR2: SGHAT and FQNNGV. The CDR3 DNA is TGTGCCAGCAGCTTAGAACAGGGCACTGAAGCTTTCTTT. Amino acids: CASSLEQGTEAFF. The entire variable domain, with the rest obtained from reference TRBV11-2 and TRBJ1-1, is as follows: EAGVAQSPRYKIIEKRQSVAFWCNPISGHATLYWYQQILGQGPKLLIQFQNNGVVDDSQLPKDRFSAERLKGVDSTLKIQPAKLEDSAVYLCASSLEQGTEAFFGQGTRLTVV.

The J gene is TRBJ1-5, the V gene TRBV19, with D maybe TRBD1 (6 bases). V was pared by 6 bases and J by 1 base, with 19 bases between. Per the germline V gene, CDR1 is LNHDA and CDR2 is SQIVND (reference sequence). The CDR3 loop spans 17 amino acids. The CDR3 region is CASRTTGALGSNQPQHF. Here the CDR3 DNA reads TGTGCCAGTAGAACGACAGGAGCTTTAGGAAGCAATCAGCCCCAGCATTTT.

The V gene is TRBV9, the J gene TRBJ2-5, with 11 bases identical to TRBD2. CDR1 SGDLS and CDR2 YYNGEE come from the germline V gene. This CDR3 is 15 amino acids long. V was pared by 4 bases and J by 3 bases, with 5 bases of the junction left unmatched. CDR3 sequence: CASSPQTSGEETQYF. CDR3 DNA sequence: TGTGCCAGCAGCCCCCAGACTAGCGGGGAAGAGACCCAGTACTTC.

V and J are TRBV5-4 and TRBJ2-5, with D possibly being TRBD1 (6 bases). This CDR3 spans 15 amino acids. CDR1 and CDR2 (germline): SGHNT, YYREEE (reference sequence). V lost 4 bases to trimming and J lost 1 base, with 14 bases between them. CDR3 nucleotide sequence: TGTGCCAGCAGCCCCCTAGGGGGAGTCCAAGAGACCCAGTACTTC. Encoded protein: CASSPLGGVQETQYF.

The rearrangement joins TRBV7-9 to TRBJ1-2; D gene ambiguous. Trimming removed 7 bases at V and 5 bases at J, with 17 bases between. The CDR3 spans 14 residues. In germline, CDR1 is SEHNR, CDR2 FQNEAQ (reference sequence). The CDR3 region is CASTHSSMGYGYTF. CDR3 sequence (DNA): TGTGCCAGCACCCATTCCTCAATGGGTTATGGCTACACCTTC.

The chain joins TRBV7-8 to TRBJ1-2; D gene unclear. V lost 5 bases and J lost 7, with 17 bases in between. CDR1 is SGHVS and CDR2 is FQNEAQ in the germline V gene. The CDR3 runs to 14 residues. CDR3 DNA sequence: TGTGCCAGCAGCCCAACGACCCTGGAGATTGGCTACACCTTC. The encoded protein is CASSPTTLEIGYTF. The variable domain in full, with the rest retrieved from reference TRBV7-8 and TRBJ1-2, is GAGVSQSPRYKVAKRGQDVALRCDPISGHVSLFWYQQALGQGPEFLTYFQNEAQLDKSGLPSDRFFAERPEGSVSTLKIQRTQQEDSAVYLCASSPTTLEIGYTFGSGTRLTVV.

This chain joins TRBV18 and TRBJ1-2; D gene ambiguous. Germline V gene data show CDR1 as KGHSH and CDR2 as LQKENI. This CDR3 spans 14 amino acids. V lost 0 bases to trimming and J lost 8 bases, with 13 bases between them. The CDR3 sequence is CASSPPGVAGGYTF. For the CDR3, the DNA is TGTGCCAGCTCACCACCGGGCGTGGCAGGCGGCTACACCTTC.

The chain has TRBV2 and TRBJ2-5; 10 bases align to TRBD1. Trimming took 9 bases from V and 4 from J; bases not matched to a gene: 8. From germline, CDR1 is SNHLY and CDR2 FYNNEI. The CDR3 runs 14 residues. The CDR3 loop is CARQLGQGIETQYF. CDR3 nucleotides: TGTGCCAGACAGTTGGGACAGGGGATAGAGACCCAGTACTTC.

The rearrangement uses TRBV2 and TRBJ1-5; TRBD1 matches 8 bases. Germline V gene data show CDR1 as SNHLY and CDR2 as FYNNEI. CDR3 length: 15 residues. V lost 5 bases to trimming and J lost 2 bases; unmatched junction nucleotides: 5. The CDR3 loop reads CASSLQGVGNQPQHF. DNA for the CDR3: TGTGCCAGCAGTCTACAGGGGGTTGGCAATCAGCCCCAGCATTTT.

This clone was seen once. This rearrangement joins TRBV28 to TRBJ2-1; TRBD2 might be the D (5 bases). Trimming took off 4 bases at V and 0 bases at J, with 7 bases between the two ends. The germline V gene has CDR1 MDHEN and CDR2 SYDVKM. This CDR3 comprises 14 residues. The DNA of the CDR3 is TGTGCCAGCAGTTGGACTGACTCCTACAATGAGCAGTTCTTC. Translation: CASSWTDSYNEQFF.

This sequence joins TRBV5-1 and TRBJ2-3; 9 nucleotides match TRBD2. CDR3 length: 17 residues. Looked up from germline, CDR1 is SGHRS and CDR2 is YFSETQ. V dropped 6 bases and J dropped 0; count of bases not matched to a gene: 11. CDR3 in DNA: TGCGCCAGCAAGCGGGGGGCGCCGGCACGAAGCACAGATACGCAGTATTTT. Translated, it gives CASKRGAPARSTDTQYF.

V usage is TRBV9 and J usage is TRBJ2-3; D call uncertain. CDR1 and CDR2 (germline): SGDLS, YYNGEE. Trimming removed 0 bases from V and 3 bases from J, with 11 bases in between. The CDR3 sequence is 15 residues long. CDR3 in DNA: TGTGCCAGCAGCGTAGGACCGGTGGCGACAGATACGCAGTATTTT. This gives the protein CASSVGPVATDTQYF.

The chain links TRBV27 to TRBJ2-2; 8 bases agree with TRBD2. The germline CDR1 and CDR2 sequences are MNHEY and SMNVEV (reference sequence). The CDR3 has 15 residues. With V trimmed by 5 bases and J by 5 bases, 7 bases remained unmatched. CDR3 DNA: TGTGCCAGCAGTCCCACTCGGGGGGGTACCGGGGAGCTGTTTTTT. Its protein product is CASSPTRGGTGELFF.

The chain carries TRBV29-1 and TRBJ1-4, with D possibly being TRBD1 (5 bases). The CDR3 length is 13 residues. Germline CDR1 reads SQVTM; CDR2 reads ANQGSEA. Trimming stripped 4 bases from V and 6 bases from J, with 12 bases between. CDR3 DNA: TGCAGCGTTGGGGAGGGAGGGGATGAAAAACTGTTTTTT. Translating gives CSVGEGGDEKLFF.